This paragraph covers one T cell receptor (beta chain) sequence. The authors' processing: Amplification of reference gene primers provided the estimated nucleated cell counts. Libraries were prepared by immunoSEQ multiplex PCR; TCRdb keeps only in-frame clonotypes and omits some of them. That table gives V, J and clone size, and the DNA gave D and trimming. This sample has under 250,000 clones, with about 88% found just once. This specimen comes from a study of blood T cell repertoires in COVID-19. As for the study in general: Researchers got acute and convalescent COVID-19 samples from the United States, Italy and Spain. T cells, B-cell-depleted T cells, or PBMCs supplied cDNA or gDNA.

The TCR originated in a man aged 45-60 years who had recovered from COVID-19. The specimen was peripheral blood.

In nucleotides, the CDR3 is TGTGCCAGCTCACTTCCCGGGACAGGGAAGGGCGAAGCTTTCTTT. Its protein product is CASSLPGTGKGEAFF. This chain uses TRBV18 with TRBJ1-1; 9 nucleotides match TRBD1. Losses at the gene ends were 4 bases for V and 8 bases for J; bases not matched to a gene: 11. Germline CDR1 KGHSH, CDR2 LQKENI. This CDR3 is 15 amino acids long.